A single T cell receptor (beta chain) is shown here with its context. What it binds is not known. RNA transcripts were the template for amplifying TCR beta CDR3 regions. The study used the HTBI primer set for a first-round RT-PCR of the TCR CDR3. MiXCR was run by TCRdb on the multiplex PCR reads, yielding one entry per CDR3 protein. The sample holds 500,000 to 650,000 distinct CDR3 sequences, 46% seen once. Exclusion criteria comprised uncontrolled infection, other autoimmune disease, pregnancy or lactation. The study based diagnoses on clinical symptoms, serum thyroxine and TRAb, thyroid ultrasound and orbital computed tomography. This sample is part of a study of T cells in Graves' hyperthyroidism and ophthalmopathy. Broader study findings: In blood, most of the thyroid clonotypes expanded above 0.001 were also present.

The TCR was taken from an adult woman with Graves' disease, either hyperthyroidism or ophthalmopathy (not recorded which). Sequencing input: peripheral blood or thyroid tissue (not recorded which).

For the CDR3, the DNA is TGTGCCAGTACTCCGACAGGGAGCGTGACCCAGTACTTC. Translated, it gives CASTPTGSVTQYF. This chain links TRBV19 with TRBJ2-5, with 7 bases aligning to TRBD1. Germline trimming cut 7 bases from V and 7 bases from J; bases unmatched to any gene: 9. Germline CDR1 is LNHDA and CDR2 is SQIVND (reference sequence). This CDR3 comprises 13 residues.